One sample yielded the 18 T cell receptor beta chains listed below, sequenced in a study of response to subunit inactivated influenza vaccine. TCRdb analysed the RT-PCR reads with MiXCR anew, one entry per CDR3 protein. This table holds over 750,000 distinct CDR3 sequences, about 20% found once. The specimen comprised PBMCs from blood, sampled more than 4 days after vaccination. The receptors stem from a man in his fifties or sixties who received an inactivated influenza vaccine.

The rearrangement links TRBV4-3 to TRBJ2-1, with 8 bases lining up with TRBD1. This CDR3 region has 16 residues. Germline V gives CDR1 LGHNA, CDR2 YSLEER. With V trimmed by 4 bases and J by 2 bases, 7 bases remained unmatched. The CDR3 region has the DNA TGCGCCAGCAGCCGAGTAGGACAGGGCGCCTACAATGAGCAGTTCTTC. Protein product: CASSRVGQGAYNEQFF.

The sample holds a few counts of this clonotype. V gene TRBV12-3 or TRBV12-4 combines with J gene TRBJ2-7, with TRBD1 matching over 9 bases. CDR3 size: 15 residues. Germline trimming cut 4 bases from V and 2 bases from J; bases unmatched to any gene: 6. As DNA, the CDR3 is TGTGCCAGCAGTTACGGGGACAGGGAGACCTACGAGCAGTACTTC. Translated, it gives CASSYGDRETYEQYF.

The rearrangement uses TRBV10-3 and TRBJ1-1, with D unresolved. Between the trimmed V and J ends, which lost 10 bases and 3 bases, there was a span of 15 bases. The CDR3 runs 13 residues. Germline V gene sequence: CDR1 ENHRY, CDR2 SYGVKD. CDR3 amino acids: CASRRRQDTEAFF. The DNA for the CDR3 is TGTGCCAGCAGGAGAAGGCAGGACACTGAAGCTTTCTTT.

This clonotype was observed a few times. The V and J genes are TRBV10-3 and TRBJ1-3, with 8 bases lining up with TRBD1. Germline CDR1 ENHRY, CDR2 SYGVKD. The ends lost 6 bases at V and 3 bases at J; junction bases unmatched: 4. This CDR3 region has 14 residues. CDR3 amino acids: CAIRPQGDGNTIYF. In DNA, the CDR3 is TGTGCCATCAGACCACAGGGGGATGGAAACACCATATATTTT.

The table lists this clonotype with a few counts. The chain recombines TRBV27 with TRBJ1-6, with D possibly TRBD1 on 5 matching bases. CDR1 MNHEY and CDR2 SMNVEV come from the germline V gene (reference sequence). The CDR3 runs 14 residues. V was cut by 5 bases and J by 10 bases, with 15 bases left in between. The CDR3, as DNA: TGTGCCAGCAGTGAGGCGAGGGGAGGATCACCCCTCCACTTT. Protein sequence: CASSEARGGSPLHF.

The V call is TRBV11-2, the J call TRBJ2-3; TRBD2 matches at 9 bases. J lost 7 bases, V lost 1 base, and 6 bases had no gene match. The CDR3 runs 15 residues. Germline V CDR1 and CDR2: SGHAT, FQNNGV. The CDR3 DNA reads as TGTGCCAGCAGCTTAGTATCGACTAGCGGTAATACGCAGTATTTT. Its protein is CASSLVSTSGNTQYF.

This sequence joins TRBV7-2 and TRBJ1-2; D is uncertain. From germline, CDR1 is SGHTA and CDR2 FQGNSA. The V end lost 5 bases, the J end lost 2 bases, and 12 bases lay between the germline ends. The CDR3 loop spans 14 amino acids. CDR3 protein: CASSRVGYNYGYTF. The CDR3 DNA follows: TGTGCCAGCAGCCGGGTCGGGTACAACTATGGCTACACCTTC.

The chain links TRBV30 to TRBJ2-2; the D is unclear. The germline V and J ends were trimmed by 1 base and 3 bases, with 6 bases remaining between them. Germline V gene data show CDR1 as GTSNPN and CDR2 as SVGIG (reference sequence). The length of the CDR3 is 13 residues. The CDR3 DNA is TGTGCCTGGAGTGAGGGCGACACCGGGGAGCTGTTTTTT. Protein product: CAWSEGDTGELFF.

The chain employs TRBV6-1 and TRBJ2-1; a possible D gene is TRBD1 (5 bases). CDR1 is MNHNS and CDR2 is SASEGT in the germline V gene. Between the trimmed V and J ends, which lost 1 base and 9 bases, there was a span of 13 bases. This CDR3 contains 14 residues. CDR3 in amino acids: CASSEGQLLGEQFF. The CDR3, as DNA: TGTGCCAGCAGTGAAGGACAGCTATTGGGTGAGCAGTTCTTC.

This rearrangement joins TRBV5-6 to TRBJ1-4; the D gene is possibly TRBD1 (6 bases). V lost 4 bases and J lost 8, with 15 bases in between. CDR1 and CDR2 (germline): SGHDT, YYEEEE. The CDR3 extends over 14 amino acids. The CDR3 sequence: CASSPTGKLEKLFF. The CDR3 nucleotides read TGTGCCAGCAGCCCGACAGGCAAACTAGAAAAACTGTTTTTT.

The V gene is TRBV7-9, the J gene TRBJ2-5; 8 nucleotides line up with TRBD1. Germline loops: CDR1 SEHNR, CDR2 FQNEAQ (reference sequence). The length of the CDR3 is 14 residues. Losses at the gene ends were 5 bases for V and 4 bases for J; bases not matched to a gene: 6. CDR3 coding DNA: TGTGCCAGCAGCATGGACAGGGTGAGAGAGACCCAGTACTTC. Translating gives CASSMDRVRETQYF.

The chain joins TRBV10-3 to TRBJ2-5; 11 positions match TRBD1. There are 14 residues in the CDR3. Germline V gene sequence: CDR1 ENHRY, CDR2 SYGVKD. With 4 bases clipped from V and 3 bases from J, the junction kept 1 base outside the gene matches. CDR3: CAISGDRGEETQYF. The DNA of the CDR3 is TGTGCCATCAGTGGGGACAGGGGGGAAGAGACCCAGTACTTC.

This clonotype was seen more than once but under ten times. The rearrangement links TRBV2 to TRBJ2-5; weak D call: TRBD2 (6 bases). CDR3 size: 12 residues. Germline V lookup: CDR1 SNHLY, CDR2 FYNNEI. Trimming removed 8 bases from V and 5 bases from J, with 12 bases in between. CDR3 coding DNA: TGTGCCAGCGGACTACCGCATGAGACCCAGTACTTC. Amino acids: CASGLPHETQYF. The full variable domain, completed using reference TRBV2 and TRBJ2-5, is EPEVTQTPSHQVTQMGQEVILRCVPISNHLYFYWYRQILGQKVEFLVSFYNNEISEKSEIFDDQFSVERPDGSNFTLKIRSTKLEDSAMYFCASGLPHETQYFGPGTRLLVL.

This clonotype was observed a few times. V usage is TRBV20-1 and J usage is TRBJ2-5; D unresolved. The V and J ends lost 0 bases and 9 bases respectively, with 14 bases between them. From germline, CDR1 is DFQATT and CDR2 SNEGSKA (reference sequence). The CDR3 consists of 13 residues. The CDR3 region is CSARDPESWAQYF. In nucleotides, the CDR3 is TGCAGTGCTAGAGATCCGGAGTCCTGGGCCCAGTACTTC.

This sequence joins TRBV3-1 and TRBJ1-1; the match to TRBD1 covers 9 bases. Germline V CDR1 and CDR2: LGHDT, YNNKEL (reference sequence). CDR3 length: 12 residues. V gave up 5 bases and J gave up 11 bases; unmatched junction bases: 6. The CDR3 sequence: CASSDRGLRAFF. The CDR3 nucleotides read TGTGCCAGCAGCGACAGGGGGTTACGCGCTTTCTTT.

This clonotype has just a few counts. The chain recombines TRBV7-6 with TRBJ1-1; a weak D match, TRBD1 (6 bases). Germline assignment: CDR1 SGHVS and CDR2 FNYEAQ. The CDR3 runs 15 residues. Trimming removed 2 bases at V and 4 bases at J, with 14 bases between. The CDR3 bases are TGTGCCAGCAGCTTATCCATGAGGGGGGGCACTGAAGCTTTCTTT. Translated, it gives CASSLSMRGGTEAFF.

The CDR3 DNA reads TGTGCCAGCAGCACATCCGGGACAGGGGACGAGCAGTACTTC. Residues: CASSTSGTGDEQYF. The rearrangement uses TRBV6-1 and TRBJ2-7, with 10 bases lining up with TRBD1. Germline V gene lookup returns CDR1 MNHNS and CDR2 SASEGT. The CDR3 is made up of 14 amino acids. The V segment lost 6 bases and the J segment 5 bases; nucleotides outside the gene matches: 7.

The chain combines TRBV12-3 or TRBV12-4 with TRBJ2-4; TRBD1 agrees at 7 bases. This CDR3 contains 13 residues. J was trimmed by 7 bases and V by 8 bases; bases with no gene match: 8. The CDR3 region has the DNA TGTGCCAGCGGAGCAGGGGGTAGGAACATTCAGTACTTC. Translated, it gives CASGAGGRNIQYF.